This TCR beta chain derives from a study of blood T cells in healthy people across ages. The authors ran a second PCR of roughly 7 to 11 cycles using a sample-barcoded 5' primer and a J-beta primer mix. Each cDNA molecule carried a tag from a template-switch adaptor that contained 12 random nucleotides. TCRdb re-called the 5' RACE reads through MiXCR, storing one row per CDR3 protein. The sample records about 1.8 million distinct CDR3 sequences, roughly 49% being singletons. Points on this clonotype: The antigen is unknown.

Study-level results: With unsorted PBMCs, a conclusive comparison of naive versus antigen-experienced cells was not possible. With donor CMV status unknown, expanded clonotype changes were possibly confounded.

Every sample had a minimum of 7 million PBMCs isolated. Sample: blood. This receptor was obtained from a woman aged 40 to 50 in good health.

The CDR3 DNA reads TGTGCCAGCAGCCCCCTCGCCGGGACTAGCGGGGTTGAGCAGTTCTTC. Encoded protein: CASSPLAGTSGVEQFF. This chain joins TRBV27 and TRBJ2-1, with 13 bases fitting TRBD2. The trim removed 6 bases at V and 9 bases at J, leaving 11 bases unmatched. The CDR3 length is 16 residues. CDR1 and CDR2 (germline): MNHEY, SMNVEV (reference sequence).